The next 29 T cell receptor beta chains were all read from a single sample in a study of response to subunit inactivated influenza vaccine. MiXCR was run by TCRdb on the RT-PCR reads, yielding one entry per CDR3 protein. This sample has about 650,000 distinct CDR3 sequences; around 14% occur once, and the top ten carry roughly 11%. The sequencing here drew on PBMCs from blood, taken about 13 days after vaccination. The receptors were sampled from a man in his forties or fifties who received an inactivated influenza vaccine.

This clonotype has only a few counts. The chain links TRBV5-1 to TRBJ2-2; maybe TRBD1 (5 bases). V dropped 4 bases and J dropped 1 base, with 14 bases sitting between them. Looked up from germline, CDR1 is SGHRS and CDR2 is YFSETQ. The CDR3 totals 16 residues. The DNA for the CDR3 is TGCGCCAGCAGCCTCGCTCCAACAGGGAACACCGGGGAGCTGTTTTTT. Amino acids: CASSLAPTGNTGELFF.

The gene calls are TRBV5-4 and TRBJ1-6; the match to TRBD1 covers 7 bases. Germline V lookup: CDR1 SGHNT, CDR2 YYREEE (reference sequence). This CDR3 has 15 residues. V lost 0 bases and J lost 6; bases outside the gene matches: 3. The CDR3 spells CASSLAQGGNSPLHF. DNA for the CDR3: TGTGCCAGCAGCTTGGCCCAGGGGGGTAATTCACCCCTCCACTTT.

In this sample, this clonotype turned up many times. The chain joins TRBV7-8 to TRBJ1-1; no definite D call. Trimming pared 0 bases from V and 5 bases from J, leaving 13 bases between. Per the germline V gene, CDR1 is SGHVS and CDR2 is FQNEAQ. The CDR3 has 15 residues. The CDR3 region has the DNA TGTGCCAGCAGCTTAGCTCAGCGCGGACCGACTGAAGCTTTCTTT. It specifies CASSLAQRGPTEAFF.

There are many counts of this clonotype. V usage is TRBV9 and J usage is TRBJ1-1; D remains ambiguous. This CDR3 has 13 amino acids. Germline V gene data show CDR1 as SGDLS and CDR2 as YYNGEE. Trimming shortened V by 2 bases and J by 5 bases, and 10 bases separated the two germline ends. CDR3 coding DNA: TGTGCCAGCAGCGTCACATGGAGTACTGAAGCTTTCTTT. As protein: CASSVTWSTEAFF.

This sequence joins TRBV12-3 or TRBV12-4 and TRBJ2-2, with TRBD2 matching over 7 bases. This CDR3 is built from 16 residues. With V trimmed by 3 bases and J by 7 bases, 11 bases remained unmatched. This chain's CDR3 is CASSLVEKGRDGELFF. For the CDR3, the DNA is TGTGCCAGCAGTTTGGTAGAAAAAGGGAGGGACGGGGAGCTGTTTTTT.

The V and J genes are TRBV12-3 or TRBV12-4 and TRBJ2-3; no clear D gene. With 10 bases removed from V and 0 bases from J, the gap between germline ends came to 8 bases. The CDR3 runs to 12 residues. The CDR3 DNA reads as TGTGCCACCGGACCGAGCACAGATACGCAGTATTTT. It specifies CATGPSTDTQYF.

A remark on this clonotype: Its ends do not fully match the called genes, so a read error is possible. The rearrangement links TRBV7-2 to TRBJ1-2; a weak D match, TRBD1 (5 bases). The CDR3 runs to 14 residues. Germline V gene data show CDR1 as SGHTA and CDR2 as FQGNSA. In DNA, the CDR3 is TGTGCCAGCACCTTACAGGTCACAAACTATGGCTACACCTTC. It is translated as CASTLQVTNYGYTF.

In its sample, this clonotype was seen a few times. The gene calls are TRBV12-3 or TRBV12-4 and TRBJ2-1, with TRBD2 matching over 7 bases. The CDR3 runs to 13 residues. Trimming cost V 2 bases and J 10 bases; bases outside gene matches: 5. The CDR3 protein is CASSLPGLGEQFF. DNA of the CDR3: TGTGCCAGCAGTTTACCTGGACTAGGCGAGCAGTTCTTC.

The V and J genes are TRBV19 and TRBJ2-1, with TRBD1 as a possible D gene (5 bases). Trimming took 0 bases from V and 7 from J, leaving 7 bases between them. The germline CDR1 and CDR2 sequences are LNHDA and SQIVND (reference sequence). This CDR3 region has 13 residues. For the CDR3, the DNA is TGTGCCAGTAGTATAGACAGGGTGAATGAGCAGTTCTTC. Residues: CASSIDRVNEQFF.

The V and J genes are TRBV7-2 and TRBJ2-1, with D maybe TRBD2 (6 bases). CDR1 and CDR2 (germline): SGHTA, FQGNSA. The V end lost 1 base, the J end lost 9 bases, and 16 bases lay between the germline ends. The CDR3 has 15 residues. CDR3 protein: CASSLGGTLGGEQFF. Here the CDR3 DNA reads TGTGCCAGCAGCTTAGGGGGGACTCTCGGTGGTGAGCAGTTCTTC.

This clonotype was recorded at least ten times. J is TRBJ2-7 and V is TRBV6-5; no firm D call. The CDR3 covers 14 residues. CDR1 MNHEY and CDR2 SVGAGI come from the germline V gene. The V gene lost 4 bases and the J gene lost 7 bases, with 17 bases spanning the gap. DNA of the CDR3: TGTGCCAGCAGTTCTTCCCCTGACCTGCGGGAGCAGTACTTC. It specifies CASSSSPDLREQYF.

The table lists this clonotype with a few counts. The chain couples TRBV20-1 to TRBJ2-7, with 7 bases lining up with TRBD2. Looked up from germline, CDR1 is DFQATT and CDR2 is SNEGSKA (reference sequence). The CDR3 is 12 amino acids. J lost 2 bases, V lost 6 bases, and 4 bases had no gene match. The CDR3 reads CSATGTTYEQYF. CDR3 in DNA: TGCAGTGCCACCGGGACTACCTACGAGCAGTACTTC.

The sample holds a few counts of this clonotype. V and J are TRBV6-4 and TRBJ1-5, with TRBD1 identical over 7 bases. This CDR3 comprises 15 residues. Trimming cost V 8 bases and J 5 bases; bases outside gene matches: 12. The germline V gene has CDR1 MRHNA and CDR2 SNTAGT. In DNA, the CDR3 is TGTGCCAGCTCCCTACTGACAGGGAAATATCAGCCCCAGCATTTT. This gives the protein CASSLLTGKYQPQHF.

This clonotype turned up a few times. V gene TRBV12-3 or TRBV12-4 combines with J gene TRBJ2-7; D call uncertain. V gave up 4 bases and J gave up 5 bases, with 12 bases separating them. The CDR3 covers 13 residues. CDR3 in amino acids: CASSSYPTHEQYF. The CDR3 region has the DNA TGTGCCAGCAGTTCCTACCCAACCCACGAGCAGTACTTC.

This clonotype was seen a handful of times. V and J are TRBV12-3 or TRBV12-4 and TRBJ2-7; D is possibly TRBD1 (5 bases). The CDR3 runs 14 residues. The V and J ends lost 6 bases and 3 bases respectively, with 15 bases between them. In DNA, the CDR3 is TGTGCCAGCAGAGGGGCAGGGTCTGGCTACGAGCAGTACTTC. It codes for CASRGAGSGYEQYF.

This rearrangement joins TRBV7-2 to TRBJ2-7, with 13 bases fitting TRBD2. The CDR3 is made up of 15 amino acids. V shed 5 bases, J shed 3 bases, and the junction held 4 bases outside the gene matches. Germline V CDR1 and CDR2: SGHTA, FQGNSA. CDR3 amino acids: CASSTGLAGYYEQYF. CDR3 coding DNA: TGTGCCAGCAGCACGGGACTAGCGGGATACTACGAGCAGTACTTC.

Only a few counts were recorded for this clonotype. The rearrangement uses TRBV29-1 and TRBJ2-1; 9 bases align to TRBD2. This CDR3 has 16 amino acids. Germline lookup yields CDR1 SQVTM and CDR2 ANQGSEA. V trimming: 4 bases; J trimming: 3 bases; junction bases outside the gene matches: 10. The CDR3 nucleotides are TGCAGCGTTGGCACTCCGGGACTAGCAGACTACAATGAGCAGTTCTTC. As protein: CSVGTPGLADYNEQFF.

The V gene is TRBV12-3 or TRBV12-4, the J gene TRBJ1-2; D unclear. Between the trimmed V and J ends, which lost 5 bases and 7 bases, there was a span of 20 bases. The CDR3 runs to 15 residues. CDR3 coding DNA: TGTGCCAGCAGTAATACCCCGGGCCGGCCTTTTGGCTACACCTTC. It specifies CASSNTPGRPFGYTF.

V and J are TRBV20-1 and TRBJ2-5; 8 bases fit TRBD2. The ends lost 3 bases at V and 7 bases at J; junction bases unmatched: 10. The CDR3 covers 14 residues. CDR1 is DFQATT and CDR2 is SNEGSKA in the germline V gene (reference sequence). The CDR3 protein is CSASFSGVGRTQYF. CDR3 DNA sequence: TGCAGTGCTAGTTTTAGCGGGGTAGGCAGGACCCAGTACTTC.

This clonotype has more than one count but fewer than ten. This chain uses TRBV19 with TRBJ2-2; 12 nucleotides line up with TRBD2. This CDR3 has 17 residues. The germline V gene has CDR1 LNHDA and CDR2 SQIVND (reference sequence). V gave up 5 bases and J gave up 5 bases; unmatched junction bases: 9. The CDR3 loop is CASSFLAGGPGTGELFF. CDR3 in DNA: TGTGCCAGTAGTTTCCTAGCGGGAGGGCCAGGTACCGGGGAGCTGTTTTTT.

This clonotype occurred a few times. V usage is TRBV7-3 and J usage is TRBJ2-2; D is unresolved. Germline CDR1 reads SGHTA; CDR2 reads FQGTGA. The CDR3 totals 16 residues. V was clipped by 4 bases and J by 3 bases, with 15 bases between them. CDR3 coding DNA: TGTGCCAGCAGCTACGCAATTGCCAAAGACACCGGGGAGCTGTTTTTT. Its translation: CASSYAIAKDTGELFF.

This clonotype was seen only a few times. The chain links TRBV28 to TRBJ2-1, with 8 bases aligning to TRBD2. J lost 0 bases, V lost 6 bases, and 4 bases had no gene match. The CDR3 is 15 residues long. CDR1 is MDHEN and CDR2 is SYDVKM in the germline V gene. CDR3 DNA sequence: TGTGCCAGCAGCCGGGGACTAGTCTCCTACAATGAGCAGTTCTTC. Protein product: CASSRGLVSYNEQFF.

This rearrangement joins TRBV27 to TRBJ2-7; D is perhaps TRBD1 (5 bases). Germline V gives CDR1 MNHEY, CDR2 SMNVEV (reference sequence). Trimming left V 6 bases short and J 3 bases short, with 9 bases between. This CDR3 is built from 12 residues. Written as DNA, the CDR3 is TGTGCCAGCAGATATGACAGCTACGAGCAGTACTTC. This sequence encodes CASRYDSYEQYF.

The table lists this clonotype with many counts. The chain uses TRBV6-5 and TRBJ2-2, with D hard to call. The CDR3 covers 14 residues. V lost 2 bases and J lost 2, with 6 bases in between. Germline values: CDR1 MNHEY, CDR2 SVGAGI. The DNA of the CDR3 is TGTGCCAGCAGTTACCCGGACAACACCGGGGAGCTGTTTTTT. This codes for CASSYPDNTGELFF.

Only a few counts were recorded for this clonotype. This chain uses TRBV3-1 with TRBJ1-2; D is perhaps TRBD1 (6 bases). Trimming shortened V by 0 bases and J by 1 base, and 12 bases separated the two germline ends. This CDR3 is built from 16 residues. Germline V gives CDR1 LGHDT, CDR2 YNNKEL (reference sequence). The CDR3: CASSQERTGINYGYTF. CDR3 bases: TGTGCCAGCAGCCAAGAGCGAACAGGGATTAACTATGGCTACACCTTC.

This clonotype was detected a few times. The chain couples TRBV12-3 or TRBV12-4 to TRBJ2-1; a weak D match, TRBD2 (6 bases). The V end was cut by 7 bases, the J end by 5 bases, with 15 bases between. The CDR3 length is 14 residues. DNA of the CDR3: TGTGCCAGCACTAATTCGGGGGTAAACAATGAGCAGTTCTTC. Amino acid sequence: CASTNSGVNNEQFF.

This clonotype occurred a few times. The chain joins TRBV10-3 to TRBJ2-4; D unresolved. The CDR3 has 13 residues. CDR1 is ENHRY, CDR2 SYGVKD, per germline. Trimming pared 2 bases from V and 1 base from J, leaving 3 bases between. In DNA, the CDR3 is TGTGCCATCAGTGAGGGGGCCAAAAACATTCAGTACTTC. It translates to CAISEGAKNIQYF.

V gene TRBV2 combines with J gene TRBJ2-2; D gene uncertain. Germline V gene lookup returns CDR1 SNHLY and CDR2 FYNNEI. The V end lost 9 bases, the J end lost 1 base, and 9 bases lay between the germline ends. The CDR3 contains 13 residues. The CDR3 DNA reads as TGTGCCAGTCACGGGCAGAACACCGGGGAGCTGTTTTTT. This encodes CASHGQNTGELFF.

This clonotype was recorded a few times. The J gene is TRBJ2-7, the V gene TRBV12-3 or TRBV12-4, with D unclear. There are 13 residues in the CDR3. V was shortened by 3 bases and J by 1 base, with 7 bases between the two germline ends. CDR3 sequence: CASSFRPSYEQYF. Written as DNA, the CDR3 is TGTGCCAGCAGTTTCCGGCCTTCCTACGAGCAGTACTTC.